Each of the 23 T cell receptor beta chains below was sequenced from the same sample in a study of blood T cell repertoires in COVID-19. TCRdb keeps only in-frame clones here, not all; method: immunoSEQ multiplex PCR. This sample carries 150,000 to 200,000 clones, approximately 86% of them seen once, and the ten largest clones take more than 6%. The sequenced sample consisted of peripheral blood. The receptors originated from a woman aged 40 to 49 with COVID-19, enrolled during active disease.

CDR3 nucleotides: TGTGCCAGCAGCCGGGGATTTGACAGGCGAGAACTGTACTTC. This sequence encodes CASSRGFDRRELYF. The genes are TRBV5-6 and TRBJ2-5; D may be TRBD1 (6 bases). This CDR3 is built from 14 residues. The ends were cut back, 4 bases at V and 13 bases at J, with 23 bases in the middle. From germline, CDR1 is SGHDT and CDR2 YYEEEE.

V gene TRBV15 combines with J gene TRBJ1-1; no definite D call. V was clipped by 5 bases and J by 1 base, with 11 bases between them. Germline V gives CDR1 LNHNV, CDR2 YYDKDF (reference sequence). The CDR3 has 14 residues. The CDR3 region has the DNA TGTGCCACCAGCGCCCGACAAGGGAACACTGAAGCTTTCTTT. Protein: CATSARQGNTEAFF.

This chain joins TRBV7-9 and TRBJ2-7; maybe TRBD2 (6 bases). The germline gives CDR1 SEHNR, CDR2 FQNEAQ (reference sequence). The V end lost 5 bases, the J end lost 3 bases, and 17 bases lay between the germline ends. The length of the CDR3 is 15 residues. The CDR3 loop is CASSPTYGGDYEQYF. CDR3 DNA sequence: TGTGCCAGCAGCCCAACCTACGGGGGAGACTACGAGCAGTACTTC.

The J gene is TRBJ2-2, the V gene TRBV13; unclear D gene. Per germline, CDR1 PRHDT and CDR2 FYEKMQ (reference sequence). V was pared by 5 bases and J by 1 base, with 11 bases between. The CDR3 is made up of 15 amino acids. The CDR3 DNA reads as TGTGCCAGCAGCCCGACACCCCGGAACACCGGGGAGCTGTTTTTT. This translates into CASSPTPRNTGELFF.

In regard to this clone: A junction end diverges from the germline sequence, so it may reflect a read error. The V call is TRBV18, the J call TRBJ1-1; D gene ambiguous. Germline V gene lookup returns CDR1 KGHSH and CDR2 LQKENI. This CDR3 region has 12 residues. This CDR3 is CASSPEKNPDIF. Here the CDR3 DNA reads TGTGCCAGCTCACCCGAGAAGAACCCAGACATCTTT.

The gene calls are TRBV28 and TRBJ1-6; TRBD1 matches at 7 bases. Germline trimming cut 4 bases from V and 7 bases from J; bases unmatched to any gene: 4. Per germline, CDR1 MDHEN and CDR2 SYDVKM. This CDR3 is 14 amino acids long. CDR3 protein: CASSSGTENSPLHF. The CDR3 nucleotides read TGTGCCAGCAGTTCCGGGACAGAAAATTCACCCCTCCACTTT.

The rearrangement joins TRBV6-5 to TRBJ1-4; tentative D call: TRBD1 (6 bases). This CDR3 is 15 amino acids long. Between the trimmed V and J ends, which lost 0 bases and 8 bases, there was a span of 13 bases. Germline assignment: CDR1 MNHEY and CDR2 SVGAGI. The CDR3 coding sequence is TGTGCCAGCAGTTACTCGACAGGTTTTAGGGAAAAACTGTTTTTT. Translated: CASSYSTGFREKLFF.

This CDR3 is CASSYTSAYNEQFF. DNA for the CDR3: TGTGCCAGTAGTTATACTAGCGCATACAATGAGCAGTTCTTC. The chain combines TRBV19 with TRBJ2-1, with 7 bases that match TRBD2. Per germline, CDR1 LNHDA and CDR2 SQIVND (reference sequence). V shed 5 bases and J 4 bases; nucleotides not matched to a gene: 5. The CDR3 spans 14 residues.

V and J are TRBV4-1 and TRBJ1-1; TRBD1 is a possible D gene (5 bases). The V gene's germline CDR1 is MGHRA and CDR2 YSYEKL. The CDR3 totals 15 residues. The V and J ends lost 1 base and 4 bases respectively, with 13 bases between them. CDR3 nucleotide sequence: TGCGCCAGCAGCCAAGCCAGGGTTATCGGCACTGAAGCTTTCTTT. This codes for CASSQARVIGTEAFF.

The CDR3 DNA follows: TGTGCCAGCAGATCCGCTTTGACAGGGGGCACTGAAGCTTTCTTT. Translation: CASRSALTGGTEAFF. This chain connects TRBV11-2 to TRBJ1-1; 9 bases are shared with TRBD1. The CDR3 is 15 amino acids. Unmatched junction bases numbered 9, after V lost 6 bases and J lost 4 bases. In germline, CDR1 is SGHAT, CDR2 FQNNGV.

The sample holds one count of this clone. This chain uses TRBV6-1 with TRBJ2-1, with TRBD1 matching 7 bases. The CDR3 has 15 residues. From germline, CDR1 is MNHNS and CDR2 SASEGT. J gave up 9 bases and V 1 base, and 9 bases lay outside the gene matches. CDR3 DNA: TGTGCCAGCAGTGAAGACAGGGGAACGTCCTTTGAGCAGTTCTTC. Its protein is CASSEDRGTSFEQFF.

The chain combines TRBV18 with TRBJ2-1; 9 bases agree with TRBD2. Germline-derived CDR1 and CDR2 are KGHSH and LQKENI. The CDR3 has 16 amino acids. J gave up 1 base and V 4 bases, and 5 bases lay outside the gene matches. The CDR3 DNA reads TGTGCCAGCTCACTGAAGACTAGCGGATCCTACAATGAGCAGTTCTTC. Translation: CASSLKTSGSYNEQFF. Using reference TRBV18 and TRBJ2-1 for the parts outside the CDR3, the full variable domain is NAGVMQNPRHLVRRRGQEARLRCSPMKGHSHVYWYRQLPEEGLKFMVYLQKENIIDESGMPKERFSAEFPKEGPSILRIQQVVRGDSAAYFCASSLKTSGSYNEQFFGPGTRLTVL.

In its sample, this clone was seen once. The chain carries TRBV10-1 and TRBJ2-1; D gene unclear. V was clipped by 2 bases and J by 7 bases, with 9 bases between them. The germline CDR1 and CDR2 sequences are WNHNN and SYGVQD (reference sequence). This CDR3 is 13 amino acids long. The CDR3 nucleotides are TGCGCCAGCAGTGAGGCCCTAGTTAATGAGCAGTTCTTC. This gives the protein CASSEALVNEQFF.

The chain has TRBV24-1 and TRBJ1-4; D call uncertain. The CDR3 spans 16 residues. Germline lookup yields CDR1 KGHDR and CDR2 SFDVKD. Trimming removed 2 bases at V and 0 bases at J, with 9 bases between. The CDR3 reads CATSDSNFATNEKLFF. The CDR3 nucleotides read TGTGCCACCAGTGATTCAAATTTTGCAACTAATGAAAAACTGTTTTTT.

This chain links TRBV18 with TRBJ1-2, with TRBD1 matching over 9 bases. V shed 0 bases and J 6 bases; nucleotides not matched to a gene: 8. CDR1 is KGHSH and CDR2 is LQKENI in the germline V gene. CDR3 length equals 16 residues. CDR3 sequence: CASSPPSDRGDDGYTF. The CDR3 coding sequence is TGTGCCAGCTCACCACCTTCAGACAGGGGGGACGATGGCTACACCTTC.

V and J are TRBV28 and TRBJ2-1; TRBD2 aligns across 9 bases. Germline V gene data show CDR1 as MDHEN and CDR2 as SYDVKM. With 8 bases clipped from V and 6 bases from J, the junction kept 8 bases outside the gene matches. CDR3 length: 14 residues. CDR3 sequence: CASSWREGFNEQFF. The CDR3 nucleotides read TGTGCCAGCTCCTGGCGGGAGGGTTTCAATGAGCAGTTCTTC.

The V gene is TRBV19, the J gene TRBJ2-4, with D maybe TRBD1 (6 bases). Germline loops: CDR1 LNHDA, CDR2 SQIVND (reference sequence). Trimming shortened V by 5 bases and J by 1 base, and 18 bases separated the two germline ends. The CDR3 totals 17 residues. As DNA, the CDR3 is TGTGCCAGTAGTGAGGCTGGGGGCATCGGGGCCAAAAACATTCAGTACTTC. Protein product: CASSEAGGIGAKNIQYF.

The chain carries TRBV29-1 and TRBJ2-7, with D unresolved. Trimming removed 3 bases at V and 5 bases at J, with 8 bases between. The CDR3 loop spans 11 amino acids. The germline gives CDR1 SQVTM, CDR2 ANQGSEA. CDR3 nucleotides: TGCAGCGTTGATAAAGCAAACGAGCAGTACTTC. It codes for CSVDKANEQYF.

The chain recombines TRBV10-3 with TRBJ1-5; D gene uncertain. V was shortened by 3 bases and J by 0 bases, with 3 bases between the two germline ends. Germline CDR1 ENHRY, CDR2 SYGVKD. CDR3 length equals 13 residues. This CDR3 is CAISDISNQPQHF. The CDR3 DNA sequence: TGTGCCATCAGTGACATTAGCAATCAGCCCCAGCATTTT.

The chain couples TRBV18 to TRBJ2-5, with TRBD2 matching over 11 bases. Germline V gene sequence: CDR1 KGHSH, CDR2 LQKENI. The ends lost 4 bases at V and 2 bases at J; junction bases unmatched: 3. The CDR3 length is 15 residues. The CDR3 sequence: CASSLTSGIQETQYF. CDR3 in DNA: TGTGCCAGCTCACTGACTAGCGGGATTCAAGAGACCCAGTACTTC. The full variable domain, completed using reference TRBV18 and TRBJ2-5, is NAGVMQNPRHLVRRRGQEARLRCSPMKGHSHVYWYRQLPEEGLKFMVYLQKENIIDESGMPKERFSAEFPKEGPSILRIQQVVRGDSAAYFCASSLTSGIQETQYFGPGTRLLVL.

J is TRBJ2-7 and V is TRBV6-5; 8 nucleotides line up with TRBD2. Germline CDR1 and CDR2: MNHEY and SVGAGI. J gave up 3 bases and V 6 bases, and 7 bases lay outside the gene matches. CDR3 size: 14 residues. The CDR3 loop reads CASSPTSAGYEQYF. CDR3 nucleotide sequence: TGTGCCAGCAGCCCGACTAGCGCCGGCTACGAGCAGTACTTC.

The V call is TRBV19, the J call TRBJ2-5; D gene ambiguous. V lost 3 bases and J 3 bases, leaving 8 bases between the germline ends. The germline gives CDR1 LNHDA, CDR2 SQIVND (reference sequence). CDR3 length: 13 amino acids. In nucleotides, the CDR3 is TGTGCCAGTAGTATGGTCAGAAAAGAGACCCAGTACTTC. Encoded protein: CASSMVRKETQYF. Variable domain in full (rest from reference TRBV19 and TRBJ2-5): DGGITQSPKYLFRKEGQNVTLSCEQNLNHDAMYWYRQDPGQGLRLIYYSQIVNDFQKGDIAEGYSVSREKKESFPLTVTSAQKNPTAFYLCASSMVRKETQYFGPGTRLLVL.

The V gene is TRBV14, the J gene TRBJ1-4; possibly TRBD1 for D (5 bases). Trimming pared 1 base from V and 7 bases from J, leaving 19 bases between. Per germline, CDR1 SGHDN and CDR2 FVKESK. There are 17 residues in the CDR3. The CDR3, as DNA: TGTGCCAGCAGCCAAGTCACTGGGCAGGGTTCTAGTGAAAAACTGTTTTTT. This gives the protein CASSQVTGQGSSEKLFF.